The clone carrying this TCR beta chain came up many times. The antigen remains unidentified. Researchers used genomic DNA as the template to profile TCR beta VDJ and CDR3. One entry per CDR3 protein results from TCRdb running MiXCR on the reads. Among 150,000 to 200,000 distinct CDR3 sequences listed, roughly 64% were seen once. This entry comes from a study of CD8+CD57+ T cells in acquired aplastic anemia. Study-wide results and caveats: Patients and controls shared about 30 CD8+ CDR3 sequences, which appeared highly expressed in patients and within their immunodominant clones. No significant patient-versus-control difference appeared in CD8+ Simpson's diversity.

Germline values: CDR1 MNHEY, CDR2 SVGAGI. The ends were cut back, 7 bases at V and 8 bases at J, with 21 bases in the middle. The CDR3 spans 15 residues. The receptor's source is a human donor with severe aplastic anemia or a healthy control (not recorded which). V and J are TRBV6-5 and TRBJ2-1; either TRBD1 or TRBD2 may fit D (6 bases each). Source material: sorted CD4+, CD8+, or CD8+CD57+ T cells (not recorded which) from PBMCs. CDR3 nucleotide sequence: TGTGCCAGCACGCCCCCGAACAGGGACTTCGATGAGCAGTTCTTC. Protein sequence: CASTPPNRDFDEQFF.